This T cell receptor (beta chain) was documented in a study of CXCR3-negative and CXCR3-positive naive CD8 T cells. Study-wide context: Each library gave roughly 1.4 +/- 0.3 million of 140 million or so TRB reads.

CDR1 is LGHNA and CDR2 is YSLEER in the germline V gene. The CDR3 has 15 residues. Investigators sorted each CD8+ T cell subset in triplicate, taking around 290,000 cells each time. UMI labels and 5' RACE were used to prepare the TRB cDNA libraries. TCRdb reanalyzed the 5' RACE reads and collapses them to one entry per CDR3 protein, without DNA. The ten most abundant clones cover about 18% of a sample with over 20,000 distinct CDR3 sequences. General observations from the study: The majority of assays used fresh PBMCs, and CXCR3 expression partially decreased after cryopreservation. Memory cells diverged, while naive CXCR3-positive and CXCR3-negative cells had similar TRBV-TRBJ usage.

Of note for this clonotype: Its cognate antigen is unknown.

This clonotype was sampled from a human donor in good health. Some clones in this sample may be carry-over from other donors' samples. The chain is built from TRBV4-3 and TRBJ1-1. The sample taken for sequencing was memory CD8+ T cells from blood. The chain's CDR3 is CASSQDRSPNTEAFF.